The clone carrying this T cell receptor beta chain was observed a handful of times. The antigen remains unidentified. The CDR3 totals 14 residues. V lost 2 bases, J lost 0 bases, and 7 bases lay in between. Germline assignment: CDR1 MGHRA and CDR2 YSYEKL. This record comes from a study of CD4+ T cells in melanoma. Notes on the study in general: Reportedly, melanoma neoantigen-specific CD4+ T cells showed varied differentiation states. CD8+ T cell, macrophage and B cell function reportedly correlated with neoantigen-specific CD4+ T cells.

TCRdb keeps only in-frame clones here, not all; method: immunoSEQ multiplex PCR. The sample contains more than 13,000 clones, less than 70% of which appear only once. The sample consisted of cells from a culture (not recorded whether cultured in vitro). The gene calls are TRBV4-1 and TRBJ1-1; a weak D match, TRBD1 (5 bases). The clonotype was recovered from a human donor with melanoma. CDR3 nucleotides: TGCGCCAGCAGCCAAACAGGTATGAACACTGAAGCTTTCTTT. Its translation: CASSQTGMNTEAFF.